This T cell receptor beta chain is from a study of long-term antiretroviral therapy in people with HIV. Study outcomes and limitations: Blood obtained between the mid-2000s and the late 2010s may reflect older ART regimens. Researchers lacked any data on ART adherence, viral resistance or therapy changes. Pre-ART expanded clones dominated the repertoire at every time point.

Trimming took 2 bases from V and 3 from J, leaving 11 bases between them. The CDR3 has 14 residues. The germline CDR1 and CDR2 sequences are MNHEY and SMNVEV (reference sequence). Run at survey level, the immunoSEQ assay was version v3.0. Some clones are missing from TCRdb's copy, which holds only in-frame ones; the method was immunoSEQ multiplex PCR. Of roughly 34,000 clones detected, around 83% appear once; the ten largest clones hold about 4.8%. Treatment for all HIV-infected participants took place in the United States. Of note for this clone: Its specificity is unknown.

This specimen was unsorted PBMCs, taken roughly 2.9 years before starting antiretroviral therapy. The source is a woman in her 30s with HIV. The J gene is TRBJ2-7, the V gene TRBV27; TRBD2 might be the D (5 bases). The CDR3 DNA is TGTGCCAGCAGTTTAAAGGGAGTTTTCTACGAGCAGTACTTC. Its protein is CASSLKGVFYEQYF.